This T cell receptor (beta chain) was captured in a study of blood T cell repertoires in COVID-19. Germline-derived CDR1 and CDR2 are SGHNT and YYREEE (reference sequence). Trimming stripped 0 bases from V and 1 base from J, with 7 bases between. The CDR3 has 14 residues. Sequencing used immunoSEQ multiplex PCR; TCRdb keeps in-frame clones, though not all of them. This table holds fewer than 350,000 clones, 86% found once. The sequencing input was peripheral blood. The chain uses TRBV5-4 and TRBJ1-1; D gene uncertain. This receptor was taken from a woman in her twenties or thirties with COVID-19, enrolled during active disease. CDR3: CASSLGQKNTEAFF. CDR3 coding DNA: TGTGCCAGCAGCTTGGGGCAGAAGAACACTGAAGCTTTCTTT.